This T cell receptor (beta chain) appears in the sequencing data of a study of blood T cell repertoires in COVID-19. Seattle researchers signed up patients amid active infection and tracked them longitudinally. Trimming removed 7 bases from V and 4 bases from J, with 11 bases in between. CDR1 is MNHEY and CDR2 is SVGAGI in the germline V gene. This CDR3 contains 12 residues. This clone is a singleton in its sample. In the authors' workflow: Reference gene primers were amplified, and this amplification served to estimate nucleated cell counts. Profiled with immunoSEQ multiplex PCR; TCRdb holds only in-frame clones, not every one. That table gives V, J and clone size, and the DNA gave D and trimming. In the table there are some 58,000 clones, 83% of which are singletons.

The receptor's source is a man between 50 and 59 years old with COVID-19, enrolled during active disease. Input material: peripheral blood. The chain couples TRBV6-5 to TRBJ2-7, with a possible D match to TRBD2 (5 bases). The CDR3 bases are TGTGCCAGCACCCTGAGGGAGTACGAGCAGTACTTC. Residues: CASTLREYEQYF.